This is a list of T cell receptor beta chains from one sample in a study of blood T cell repertoires in COVID-19. Using immunoSEQ multiplex PCR, the repertoire was profiled, and TCRdb retains in-frame clones only, with some absent. The sample lists about 71,000 clones, around 85% occurring once. The sequencing input was peripheral blood. Receptor source: a man older than 75 with acute or convalescent COVID-19. CDR3s leave out the opening cysteine and the closing phenylalanine or tryptophan. Fields, in order: CDR3 length, clone size, V gene, J gene, CDR3 protein. Clone sizes are given selectively: once, few, many, or a class where the clone is expanded.

CDR3 length: 12
clone size: -
V gene: TRBV9
J gene: TRBJ2-5
CDR3 protein: ASSVARGRETQY

CDR3 length: 15
clone size: -
V gene: TRBV9
J gene: TRBJ2-1
CDR3 protein: ASSAGTSGRAFNEQF

CDR3 length: 13
clone size: -
V gene: TRBV7-2
J gene: TRBJ1-1
CDR3 protein: ASSLEDRWNTEAF

CDR3 length: 16
clone size: few
V gene: TRBV4-2
J gene: TRBJ1-2
CDR3 protein: ASSQPGTGHLPLYGYT

CDR3 length: 11
clone size: -
V gene: TRBV10-3
J gene: TRBJ1-2
CDR3 protein: ATGTGDGYGYT

CDR3 length: 13
clone size: -
V gene: TRBV7-3
J gene: TRBJ2-2
CDR3 protein: ASSPGQGVPGELF

CDR3 length: 13
clone size: many
V gene: TRBV6-5
J gene: TRBJ1-1
CDR3 protein: ASRPGQAVNTEAF

CDR3 length: 12
clone size: -
V gene: TRBV29-1
J gene: TRBJ1-1
CDR3 protein: SGGRPLENTEAF

CDR3 length: 13
clone size: once
V gene: TRBV18
J gene: TRBJ2-7
CDR3 protein: ASSPLGGGGYEQY

CDR3 length: 14
clone size: -
V gene: TRBV18
J gene: TRBJ2-2
CDR3 protein: ASSPILGGSTGELF

CDR3 length: 13
clone size: once
V gene: TRBV7-2
J gene: TRBJ1-2
CDR3 protein: ASTRLQGGNYGYT

CDR3 length: 15
clone size: -
V gene: TRBV7-2
J gene: TRBJ2-5
CDR3 protein: ASSYSGLAGGLETQY

CDR3 length: 11
clone size: -
V gene: TRBV5-1
J gene: TRBJ2-3
CDR3 protein: ASSWRGPDTQY

CDR3 length: 13
clone size: -
V gene: TRBV12-2
J gene: TRBJ2-2
CDR3 protein: ASRPCLIRTGELF

CDR3 length: 18
clone size: -
V gene: TRBV28
J gene: TRBJ1-4
CDR3 protein: ASSSYGLIDKPATNEKLF

CDR3 length: 18
clone size: once
V gene: TRBV21-1
J gene: TRBJ2-6
CDR3 protein: ASSKGPRQGPPSGANVLT

CDR3 length: 14
clone size: -
V gene: TRBV4-1
J gene: TRBJ1-1
CDR3 protein: ASSQDNIRGNTEAF

CDR3 length: 12
clone size: -
V gene: TRBV6-5
J gene: TRBJ1-2
CDR3 protein: ASKKGQGVEGYT

CDR3 length: 13
clone size: -
V gene: TRBV7-9
J gene: TRBJ2-7
CDR3 protein: ASSLGWDSSYEQY

CDR3 length: 15
clone size: -
V gene: TRBV27
J gene: TRBJ2-6
CDR3 protein: ASSLLAGVSGANVLT

CDR3 length: 14
clone size: -
V gene: TRBV4-2
J gene: TRBJ2-1
CDR3 protein: ASSQLGLAINNEQF

CDR3 length: 12
clone size: few
V gene: TRBV11-2
J gene: TRBJ1-3
CDR3 protein: ASRRYRVGNTIY

CDR3 length: 12
clone size: -
V gene: TRBV24-1
J gene: TRBJ1-5
CDR3 protein: ATSDGPEGQPQH

CDR3 length: 13
clone size: -
V gene: TRBV7-9
J gene: TRBJ2-5
CDR3 protein: ASSLGTTSGETQY

CDR3 length: 11
clone size: -
V gene: TRBV6-2/TRBV6-3
J gene: TRBJ1-1
CDR3 protein: ASSYGQNTEAF

CDR3 length: 12
clone size: -
V gene: TRBV24-1
J gene: TRBJ2-3
CDR3 protein: ATAGGAYTDTQY

CDR3 length: 13
clone size: -
V gene: TRBV6-6
J gene: TRBJ2-7
CDR3 protein: ASSYSQGEAYEQY

CDR3 length: 14
clone size: -
V gene: TRBV6-5
J gene: TRBJ2-5
CDR3 protein: ASSYGASGGQETQY

CDR3 length: 15
clone size: -
V gene: TRBV7-2
J gene: TRBJ2-3
CDR3 protein: ASSLERTSGYTDTQY

CDR3 length: 13
clone size: once
V gene: TRBV5-4
J gene: TRBJ1-5
CDR3 protein: ASSLAGVPNQPQH

CDR3 length: 12
clone size: -
V gene: TRBV29-1
J gene: TRBJ2-1
CDR3 protein: SVEVAGLRNEQF

CDR3 length: 11
clone size: -
V gene: TRBV29-1
J gene: TRBJ1-1
CDR3 protein: SVVYRVDTEAF

CDR3 length: 11
clone size: -
V gene: TRBV5-1
J gene: TRBJ1-3
CDR3 protein: ASSDTSGNTIY

CDR3 length: 12
clone size: -
V gene: TRBV18
J gene: TRBJ1-1
CDR3 protein: ASSYEGRDTEAF

CDR3 length: 12
clone size: -
V gene: TRBV11-2
J gene: TRBJ2-1
CDR3 protein: ASSSLRRESEQF

CDR3 length: 11
clone size: once
V gene: TRBV28
J gene: TRBJ2-3
CDR3 protein: ASYRTVQDTQY

CDR3 length: 15
clone size: -
V gene: TRBV10-2
J gene: TRBJ2-2
CDR3 protein: ASSEFVGTGNTGELF

CDR3 length: 12
clone size: -
V gene: TRBV19
J gene: TRBJ1-2
CDR3 protein: ASRGQGLNYGYT

CDR3 length: 10
clone size: -
V gene: TRBV7-2
J gene: TRBJ2-7
CDR3 protein: ASSSSRAEQY

CDR3 length: 13
clone size: once
V gene: TRBV29-1
J gene: TRBJ2-3
CDR3 protein: SVGQGGDNTDTQY

CDR3 length: 12
clone size: -
V gene: TRBV11-1
J gene: TRBJ2-7
CDR3 protein: ASSLSGGSYEQY

CDR3 length: 15
clone size: -
V gene: TRBV6-6
J gene: TRBJ2-5
CDR3 protein: ASSRRPTGYDQETQY

CDR3 length: 12
clone size: -
V gene: TRBV6-2/TRBV6-3
J gene: TRBJ2-1
CDR3 protein: ASSYGTVGNEQF

CDR3 length: 13
clone size: -
V gene: TRBV28
J gene: TRBJ1-2
CDR3 protein: ASSLTLGGGGGYT

CDR3 length: 14
clone size: -
V gene: TRBV5-1
J gene: TRBJ2-3
CDR3 protein: ASSLFSGLRTDTQY

CDR3 length: 11
clone size: -
V gene: TRBV7-2
J gene: TRBJ2-7
CDR3 protein: ASSSSPGYEQY

CDR3 length: 11
clone size: -
V gene: TRBV7-8
J gene: TRBJ2-7
CDR3 protein: ASSPGTDYEQY

CDR3 length: 11
clone size: -
V gene: TRBV28
J gene: TRBJ1-5
CDR3 protein: ATKRGGNQPQH

CDR3 length: 14
clone size: once
V gene: TRBV2
J gene: TRBJ1-6
CDR3 protein: ASVLHRGIDNSPLH

CDR3 length: 13
clone size: -
V gene: TRBV6-1
J gene: TRBJ2-7
CDR3 protein: ASSEIPGQSYEQY

CDR3 length: 13
clone size: -
V gene: TRBV7-9
J gene: TRBJ1-1
CDR3 protein: ASSSAASGNTEAF

CDR3 length: 15
clone size: -
V gene: TRBV7-2
J gene: TRBJ2-1
CDR3 protein: ASSFEPGTHSYNEQF

CDR3 length: 12
clone size: few
V gene: TRBV5-1
J gene: TRBJ1-1
CDR3 protein: ASSLEQGRTEAF

CDR3 length: 14
clone size: -
V gene: TRBV7-9
J gene: TRBJ2-2
CDR3 protein: ASSSTGGERSGELF

CDR3 length: 13
clone size: once
V gene: TRBV7-2
J gene: TRBJ2-1
CDR3 protein: ASSLSRTAYNEQF

CDR3 length: 13
clone size: -
V gene: TRBV2
J gene: TRBJ2-5
CDR3 protein: ASTPPRGGGRAQY

CDR3 length: 13
clone size: once
V gene: TRBV3-1/TRBV3-2
J gene: TRBJ2-5
CDR3 protein: ASSQDTGYQETQY

CDR3 length: 14
clone size: -
V gene: TRBV19
J gene: TRBJ2-3
CDR3 protein: ASSDRGHSGTDTQY

CDR3 length: 14
clone size: -
V gene: TRBV14
J gene: TRBJ2-3
CDR3 protein: ASSPRLGGVSDTQY